The clone carrying this TCR beta chain appeared a single time. As yet, its antigen is unknown. An Oncomine TCR Beta short-read assay was used to sequence the DNA from cultured CD4+ T cells. Extraction of genomic DNA was performed on cultured CD4+ T cells. TCRdb independently ran MiXCR on the PCR reads; one entry per CDR3 protein. Of 15,000 to 20,000 distinct CDR3 sequences in the sample, 70% to 75% were seen once. The sample belongs to a study of vaccination and CD4 T cells after COVID-19. Background on the study: Two of the convalescents were Hispanic, and convalescents were six males and four females.

Study-level results: Convalescent patients had a median around 87% of reactive clones appearing only post-vaccination.

This sample's treatment: approximately 9-day PBMC culture with coronavirus spike peptide pools or control peptides (ViraFEST assay). This clonotype was sampled from a human donor who had recovered from COVID-19. Sequencing used CD4+ T cells from blood, cultured in vitro.

CDR3 nucleotide sequence: TGCAGCGTGACCGAATATTCGTATGGCTACACCTTC. It translates to CSVTEYSYGYTF. V and J are TRBV29-1 and TRBJ1-2; D not resolved. The CDR3 loop spans 12 amino acids. V gave up 6 bases and J gave up 5 bases, with 13 bases separating them. Germline V gives CDR1 SQVTM, CDR2 ANQGSEA.